Each of the 30 T cell receptor beta chains below was sequenced from the same sample in a study of T cells after yellow fever vaccination. TCRdb redid the calling of the 5' RACE reads with MiXCR, one entry per CDR3 protein. The top ten hold over 15% of the sample, which has 350,000 to 450,000 distinct CDR3 sequences, around 19% seen once. Sequencing used PBMCs, obtained before the yellow fever booster vaccination. The source of these receptors is a man between 18 and 29 years old who received the YFV17D yellow fever vaccine.

This clonotype was detected only a few times. The chain employs TRBV4-2 and TRBJ1-3, with 7 positions matching TRBD1. Trimming removed 0 bases from V and 8 bases from J; junction bases left unmatched: 4. This CDR3 has 14 residues. Per the germline V gene, CDR1 is LGHNA and CDR2 is YNFKEQ. CDR3 sequence: CASSQETGWDTIYF. DNA for the CDR3: TGTGCCAGCAGCCAAGAGACAGGGTGGGACACCATATATTTT.

The J gene is TRBJ2-3, the V gene TRBV20-1, with 8 nucleotides matching TRBD1. V lost 4 bases to trimming and J lost 2 bases; unmatched junction nucleotides: 11. The germline V gene encodes CDR1 DFQATT and CDR2 SNEGSKA (reference sequence). The length of the CDR3 is 16 residues. In DNA form, the CDR3 reads TGCAGTGCTACCCCCCGAGACAGGGGACCCACAGATACGCAGTATTTT. Translating gives CSATPRDRGPTDTQYF.

This chain joins TRBV6-1 and TRBJ2-1, with 10 nucleotides matching TRBD1. V lost 5 bases, J lost 6 bases, and 7 bases stayed unmatched. Germline loops: CDR1 MNHNS, CDR2 SASEGT. This CDR3 has 15 residues. CDR3 protein: CASSPGTGAPNEQFF. CDR3 DNA: TGTGCCAGCAGTCCCGGGACAGGGGCCCCCAATGAGCAGTTCTTC.

This clonotype has just a few counts. The genes are TRBV11-3 and TRBJ2-1; D is undetermined. Per germline, CDR1 SGHNT and CDR2 YENEEA. The V and J ends lost 0 bases and 9 bases respectively, with 12 bases between them. The CDR3 contains 14 residues. CDR3 residues: CASSLDLVGSEQFF. The CDR3 DNA reads TGTGCCAGCAGCTTAGACCTAGTGGGTAGTGAGCAGTTCTTC.

This clonotype was seen a few times. The chain links TRBV18 to TRBJ1-2; no definite D call. Trimming left V 0 bases short and J 5 bases short, with 13 bases between. The CDR3 has 15 residues. CDR1 is KGHSH and CDR2 is LQKENI in the germline V gene. The CDR3 is CASSPPARQWYGYTF. CDR3 sequence (DNA): TGTGCCAGCTCACCACCGGCCCGCCAGTGGTATGGCTACACCTTC. Variable domain in full (rest from reference TRBV18 and TRBJ1-2): NAGVMQNPRHLVRRRGQEARLRCSPMKGHSHVYWYRQLPEEGLKFMVYLQKENIIDESGMPKERFSAEFPKEGPSILRIQQVVRGDSAAYFCASSPPARQWYGYTFGSGTRLTVV.

Only a few counts were recorded for this clonotype. This sequence joins TRBV7-2 and TRBJ1-2, with unresolved D. V was clipped by 3 bases and J by 6 bases, with 11 bases between them. Germline loops: CDR1 SGHTA, CDR2 FQGNSA. The CDR3 consists of 13 residues. The CDR3 loop reads CASSFYQHDGYTF. CDR3 sequence (DNA): TGTGCCAGCAGCTTTTACCAGCACGATGGCTACACCTTC.

The sample holds many counts of this clonotype. The chain links TRBV7-9 to TRBJ2-2; 11 bases map to TRBD2. This CDR3 has 15 amino acids. Trimming cost V 5 bases and J 5 bases; bases outside gene matches: 4. Germline V gives CDR1 SEHNR, CDR2 FQNEAQ (reference sequence). The CDR3 reads CASSVRLAGTGELFF. CDR3 nucleotide sequence: TGTGCCAGCAGCGTTCGACTAGCGGGGACCGGGGAGCTGTTTTTT.

The chain joins TRBV19 to TRBJ2-7, with TRBD1 identical over 8 bases. The V gene end was trimmed by 4 bases and the J gene end by 1 base; junction bases not matched to a gene: 6. Germline V gene lookup returns CDR1 LNHDA and CDR2 SQIVND (reference sequence). The CDR3 sequence is 15 residues long. CDR3 sequence: CASSTPGTGSYEQYF. In nucleotides, the CDR3 is TGTGCCAGTAGTACCCCCGGGACAGGTTCCTACGAGCAGTACTTC.

This chain links TRBV28 with TRBJ2-2; no definite D call. Germline V gene lookup returns CDR1 MDHEN and CDR2 SYDVKM. The CDR3 runs 14 residues. V lost 8 bases, J lost 6 bases, and 16 bases lay in between. CDR3 sequence (DNA): TGTGCCAGCGGCTATACTATGTACCCCGGGGAGCTGTTTTTT. It encodes CASGYTMYPGELFF.

This clonotype was counted only a few times. The chain links TRBV6-5 to TRBJ1-2; 7 nucleotides align to TRBD1. The CDR3 is made up of 15 amino acids. Germline V CDR1 and CDR2: MNHEY, SVGAGI. V was clipped by 6 bases and J by 4 bases; unmatched bases: 11. CDR3 protein: CASRTGTPLGYGYTF. The CDR3 coding sequence is TGTGCCAGCAGGACAGGGACACCTTTGGGCTATGGCTACACCTTC.

This clonotype was seen only a few times. The gene calls are TRBV5-5 and TRBJ1-5; 8 bases map to TRBD1. The J segment lost 0 bases and the V segment lost 4 bases, leaving 9 bases of the junction unmatched. Germline V gene sequence: CDR1 SGHKS, CDR2 YYEKEE (reference sequence). CDR3 length equals 17 residues. CDR3 loop: CASSPTGTGDSNQPQHF. The CDR3 bases are TGTGCCAGCAGCCCCACCGGGACAGGCGATAGCAATCAGCCCCAGCATTTT.

This clonotype has a handful of counts. The rearrangement joins TRBV5-4 to TRBJ2-1, with TRBD2 matching over 8 bases. The length of the CDR3 is 14 residues. Germline V lookup: CDR1 SGHNT, CDR2 YYREEE (reference sequence). V was clipped by 3 bases and J by 5 bases; unmatched bases: 4. The CDR3 sequence is CASSWVAGNNEQFF. CDR3 bases: TGTGCCAGCAGCTGGGTAGCGGGGAACAATGAGCAGTTCTTC.

This clonotype turned up a few times. This CDR3 is CSVPQGHGYTF. The CDR3 DNA follows: TGCAGCGTTCCCCAGGGCCATGGCTACACCTTC. V is TRBV29-1 and J is TRBJ1-2; D is perhaps TRBD1 (5 bases). This CDR3 spans 11 amino acids. Trimming cost V 5 bases and J 6 bases, with 10 bases left between them. Germline values: CDR1 SQVTM, CDR2 ANQGSEA.

This clonotype was detected only a few times. The chain employs TRBV7-8 and TRBJ1-2; D is unclear. The CDR3 has 17 residues. Trimming removed 2 bases from V and 0 bases from J, with 16 bases in between. CDR1 SGHVS and CDR2 FQNEAQ come from the germline V gene. The CDR3, as DNA: TGTGCCAGCAGCTTAACCCCCCCGGGGAGAGCTAACTATGGCTACACCTTC. Its translation: CASSLTPPGRANYGYTF.

The V gene is TRBV19, the J gene TRBJ2-3, with 11 bases identical to TRBD2. Germline CDR1 LNHDA, CDR2 SQIVND (reference sequence). V gave up 6 bases and J gave up 2 bases; unmatched junction bases: 7. CDR3 length: 16 residues. As DNA, the CDR3 is TGTGCCAGTAGCCCGGGACTAGCGGTATCCACAGATACGCAGTATTTT. This encodes CASSPGLAVSTDTQYF.

Many counts were recorded for this clonotype. This sequence joins TRBV7-2 and TRBJ2-4, with a tentative D call TRBD1 (5 bases). Germline V gives CDR1 SGHTA, CDR2 FQGNSA. Between the trimmed V and J ends, which lost 2 bases and 6 bases, there was a span of 8 bases. The CDR3 is 13 residues long. The CDR3 DNA sequence: TGTGCCAGCAGCTTACAGGGTGGAAACATTCAGTACTTC. Translation: CASSLQGGNIQYF.

This clonotype was detected a few times. The chain carries TRBV27 and TRBJ1-1; no reliable D call. The germline V gene has CDR1 MNHEY and CDR2 SMNVEV (reference sequence). Trimming removed 7 bases at V and 8 bases at J, with 11 bases between. The CDR3 loop spans 11 amino acids. CDR3 sequence (DNA): TGTGCCAGCAAACGGGCAGAAGAAGCTTTCTTT. Its protein product is CASKRAEEAFF.

The J gene is TRBJ2-4, the V gene TRBV11-1; D possibly corresponds to TRBD1 (7 bases). Germline lookup yields CDR1 SGHAT and CDR2 FQDESV (reference sequence). V was shortened by 5 bases and J by 3 bases, with 20 bases between the two germline ends. This CDR3 region has 17 residues. The CDR3: CASSRNRGGMSKNIQYF. The CDR3, as DNA: TGTGCCAGCAGCCGGAACAGGGGCGGGATGAGCAAAAACATTCAGTACTTC.

The chain has TRBV7-9 and TRBJ2-3; a weak D match, TRBD1 (6 bases). The CDR3 sequence is 14 residues long. V was shortened by 1 base and J by 11 bases, with 16 bases between the two germline ends. Germline loops: CDR1 SEHNR, CDR2 FQNEAQ (reference sequence). CDR3 residues: CASSLGIQGLVQYF. The CDR3 DNA sequence: TGTGCCAGCAGCTTAGGCATTCAGGGGTTGGTGCAGTATTTT.

The sample holds a few counts of this clonotype. The chain is built from TRBV20-1 and TRBJ2-3, with D unresolved. Germline CDR1 DFQATT, CDR2 SNEGSKA (reference sequence). Trimming took off 6 bases at V and 1 base at J, with 14 bases between the two ends. This CDR3 region has 14 residues. The CDR3 DNA reads as TGCAGTGCAGTCCCGTCACCGGGCACAGATACGCAGTATTTT. Amino acids: CSAVPSPGTDTQYF.

This clonotype showed up just a few times. V and J are TRBV20-1 and TRBJ2-3; 8 nucleotides align to TRBD2. This CDR3 has 14 residues. J was trimmed by 5 bases and V by 5 bases; bases with no gene match: 9. Germline-derived CDR1 and CDR2 are DFQATT and SNEGSKA (reference sequence). The CDR3 bases are TGCAGTGCTGAGGTGGCGGGGGGAGTAGATACGCAGTATTTT. Protein: CSAEVAGGVDTQYF.

The sample holds a few counts of this clonotype. The chain has TRBV7-9 and TRBJ2-5, with 9 nucleotides matching TRBD2. Looked up from germline, CDR1 is SEHNR and CDR2 is FQNEAQ (reference sequence). There are 16 residues in the CDR3. J lost 1 base, V lost 3 bases, and 6 bases had no gene match. DNA of the CDR3: TGTGCCAGCAGCTTGACAGCGGGGGGCCTCCAAGAGACCCAGTACTTC. Translated: CASSLTAGGLQETQYF.

The V and J genes are TRBV9 and TRBJ2-2, with D unclear. V was clipped by 4 bases and J by 0 bases, with 7 bases between them. CDR3 length: 14 amino acids. Germline CDR1 is SGDLS and CDR2 is YYNGEE. CDR3 nucleotides: TGTGCCAGCAGCCCCCCGGCGAACACCGGGGAGCTGTTTTTT. This encodes CASSPPANTGELFF.

In this sample, this clonotype turned up a few times. V is TRBV12-3 or TRBV12-4 and J is TRBJ1-4, with D uncertain. V was clipped by 1 base and J by 3 bases, with 12 bases between them. This CDR3 spans 16 amino acids. The CDR3 region has the DNA TGTGCCAGCAGTTTAGTTGGGTTTGCAGCTAATGAAAAACTGTTTTTT. Translating gives CASSLVGFAANEKLFF.

This clonotype was detected a few times. V is TRBV27 and J is TRBJ2-7; TRBD1 matches at 9 bases. Trimming cost V 3 bases and J 4 bases; bases outside gene matches: 7. The germline CDR1 and CDR2 sequences are MNHEY and SMNVEV (reference sequence). CDR3 size: 15 residues. In DNA form, the CDR3 reads TGTGCCAGCAGTTTCGCCACAGGGGGCGGGTACGAGCAGTACTTC. Translated: CASSFATGGGYEQYF.

The rearrangement uses TRBV7-2 and TRBJ2-2; D uncertain. The V gene's germline CDR1 is SGHTA and CDR2 FQGNSA. The CDR3 consists of 14 residues. The V and J ends lost 4 bases and 7 bases respectively, with 13 bases between them. The CDR3 reads CASSSSAGNGELFF. The CDR3 bases are TGTGCCAGCAGCTCCTCGGCTGGGAACGGGGAGCTGTTTTTT. Drawing the rest from reference TRBV7-2 and TRBJ2-2, the complete variable domain is GAGVSQSPSNKVTEKGKDVELRCDPISGHTALYWYRQSLGQGLEFLIYFQGNSAPDKSGLPSDRFSAERTGGSVSTLTIQRTQQEDSAVYLCASSSSAGNGELFFGEGSRLTVL.

V is TRBV5-1 and J is TRBJ1-2; TRBD1 agrees at 7 bases. This CDR3 is 18 amino acids long. Per the germline V gene, CDR1 is SGHRS and CDR2 is YFSETQ. J lost 2 bases, V lost 4 bases, and 17 bases had no gene match. In nucleotides, the CDR3 is TGCGCCAGCAGCCCAAACACGCCCTCGGGACAGCAAAACTATGGCTACACCTTC. It yields the protein CASSPNTPSGQQNYGYTF.

This clonotype was counted between two and nine times. The chain recombines TRBV5-1 with TRBJ1-1, with no clear D. The CDR3 contains 13 residues. Germline V gives CDR1 SGHRS, CDR2 YFSETQ. Trimming removed 5 bases from V and 4 bases from J, with 12 bases in between. The DNA for the CDR3 is TGCGCCAGCAGGGCCGGGTCGGCCACTGAAGCTTTCTTT. Translated, it gives CASRAGSATEAFF.

The chain links TRBV19 to TRBJ2-5, with 7 bases that match TRBD2. Germline CDR1 is LNHDA and CDR2 is SQIVND (reference sequence). This CDR3 spans 15 amino acids. The V gene end was trimmed by 1 base and the J gene end by 2 bases; junction bases not matched to a gene: 4. In DNA, the CDR3 is TGTGCCAGTAGTATAGGGGTCGGGGGGCAAGAGACCCAGTACTTC. Amino acid sequence: CASSIGVGGQETQYF.

The V and J genes are TRBV7-9 and TRBJ2-3, with 15 bases identical to TRBD2. V was pared by 5 bases and J by 2 bases, with 8 bases of the junction left unmatched. Germline lookup yields CDR1 SEHNR and CDR2 FQNEAQ (reference sequence). This CDR3 has 18 residues. The CDR3 nucleotides are TGTGCCAGCAGCCTCGGGACTAGCGGGGGGCCCTCCACAGATACGCAGTATTTT. The encoded protein is CASSLGTSGGPSTDTQYF. The whole variable domain, remainder taken from reference TRBV7-9 and TRBJ2-3, is DTGVSQNPRHKITKRGQNVTFRCDPISEHNRLYWYRQTLGQGPEFLTYFQNEAQLEKSRLLSDRFSAERPKGSFSTLEIQRTEQGDSAMYLCASSLGTSGGPSTDTQYFGPGTRLTVL.